This TCR beta chain was recovered during a study of T cells in Graves' hyperthyroidism and ophthalmopathy. V was trimmed by 2 bases and J by 9 bases, leaving 19 bases between them. Germline V lookup: CDR1 SGHVS, CDR2 FQNEAQ. This CDR3 region has 15 residues. TCR beta CDR3 sequences were amplified from RNA transcripts. Carried out on the TCR CDR3, a first-round RT-PCR used the HTBI primer set. TCRdb independently ran MiXCR on the multiplex PCR reads; one entry per CDR3 protein. Among roughly 170,000 distinct CDR3 sequences, about 18% were seen once, and the ten largest hold around 27%. This clonotype was seen repeatedly, ten times or more. Hyperthyroidism of Graves' type that showed no ophthalmopathy progression within 18 months was stable. The authors obtained PBMCs from over 8 ml of fresh peripheral blood.

The J gene is TRBJ2-5, the V gene TRBV7-8; perhaps TRBD2 as D (6 bases). The TCR sequence derives from a woman in her 50s with Graves' hyperthyroidism. Sequenced material: blood. The CDR3 here is CASSLQGGARSPQYF. The CDR3 coding sequence is TGTGCCAGCAGCTTACAAGGAGGGGCCCGGAGTCCCCAGTACTTC.